The 20 T cell receptor beta chains reported below all come from one sample, sequenced in a study of blood T cell repertoires in COVID-19 (dated by TCRdb to 2018 to 2020). The library was obtained by the immunoSEQ multiplex PCR assay. TCRdb retrieved this table from immuneACCESS and kept in-frame rearrangements only. Not all clones are present; in checked studies, unresolved V genes account for under half, and no reason is known for the remainder. This sample comprises roughly 64,000 clones, just over 85% of them detected only once. The ten largest clones add up to roughly 3.2% of the sample. Sequenced sample: peripheral blood. Receptors originate from a man aged 50 or older with active COVID-19.

The chain joins TRBV27 to TRBJ1-1; 9 bases map to TRBD1. CDR3 length: 18 residues. Germline lookup yields CDR1 MNHEY and CDR2 SMNVEV (reference sequence). V dropped 1 base and J dropped 0; count of bases not matched to a gene: 9. Here the CDR3 DNA reads TGTGCCAGCAGTTTATTGTCCCCCGGGACAGGGATGAACACTGAAGCTTTCTTT. Its translation is CASSLLSPGTGMNTEAFF.

V is TRBV7-8 and J is TRBJ1-5, with 8 nucleotides matching TRBD1. The CDR3 loop spans 15 amino acids. CDR1 and CDR2 from the germline V gene are SGHVS and FQNEAQ. V dropped 5 bases and J dropped 7; count of bases not matched to a gene: 10. CDR3 bases: TGTGCCAGCAGCCCCTGGACAGGGAATTCGCAGCCCCAGCATTTT. It specifies CASSPWTGNSQPQHF.

J is TRBJ2-2 and V is TRBV6-6; 10 positions match TRBD1. V gave up 8 bases and J gave up 3 bases; unmatched junction bases: 9. Germline values: CDR1 MNHNY, CDR2 SVGAGI (reference sequence). The CDR3 totals 16 residues. CDR3 residues: CASWDSGTGDTGELFF. As DNA, the CDR3 is TGTGCCAGCTGGGATTCCGGGACAGGGGACACCGGGGAGCTGTTTTTT.

V and J are TRBV7-2 and TRBJ2-3; the match to TRBD1 covers 10 bases. J was trimmed by 7 bases and V by 0 bases; bases with no gene match: 10. This CDR3 contains 17 residues. Germline values: CDR1 SGHTA, CDR2 FQGNSA. The CDR3 nucleotides read TGTGCCAGCAGCTTAGCAGGACGGACAGGGGGTAGGAATACGCAGTATTTT. This codes for CASSLAGRTGGRNTQYF.

The rearrangement links TRBV7-8 to TRBJ2-5; 7 nucleotides match TRBD2. In germline, CDR1 is SGHVS, CDR2 FQNEAQ. The CDR3 extends over 15 amino acids. J was trimmed by 1 base and V by 1 base; bases with no gene match: 3. CDR3 DNA sequence: TGTGCCAGCAGCTTAGTCACGGGGGGCCAAGAGACCCAGTACTTC. Translated: CASSLVTGGQETQYF.

V usage is TRBV6-5 and J usage is TRBJ1-1; D remains unclear. The V end lost 11 bases, the J end lost 6 bases, and 16 bases lay between the germline ends. The CDR3 covers 12 residues. Germline lookup yields CDR1 MNHEY and CDR2 SVGAGI. CDR3 sequence: CARAMEGSEAFF. Written as DNA, the CDR3 is TGTGCCCGAGCTATGGAGGGCTCTGAAGCTTTCTTT.

This chain uses TRBV9 with TRBJ1-1, with D possibly being TRBD1 (5 bases). Trimming stripped 0 bases from V and 1 base from J, with 7 bases between. The length of the CDR3 is 14 residues. Germline CDR1 SGDLS, CDR2 YYNGEE. Here the CDR3 reads CASSVAGGNTEAFF. Here the CDR3 DNA reads TGTGCCAGCAGCGTAGCGGGGGGGAACACTGAAGCTTTCTTT.

This sequence joins TRBV2 and TRBJ2-3; tentatively, D is TRBD1 (5 bases). Germline lookup yields CDR1 SNHLY and CDR2 FYNNEI. CDR3 length equals 14 residues. Trimming stripped 4 bases from V and 4 bases from J, with 12 bases between. In DNA, the CDR3 is TGTGCCAGCAGTGGACTGACAGCCCCAGATACGCAGTATTTT. The encoded protein is CASSGLTAPDTQYF.

This clone occurred a few times. This chain connects TRBV9 to TRBJ2-7, with TRBD1 as a possible D gene (5 bases). V lost 1 base and J lost 3, with 11 bases in between. The germline CDR1 and CDR2 sequences are SGDLS and YYNGEE. The CDR3 is made up of 14 amino acids. CDR3 sequence: CASSVQGPDYEQYF. Here the CDR3 DNA reads TGTGCCAGCAGCGTACAGGGTCCTGACTACGAGCAGTACTTC.

This chain connects TRBV10-3 to TRBJ2-5; 9 positions match TRBD2. This CDR3 is 13 amino acids long. The germline V gene encodes CDR1 ENHRY and CDR2 SYGVKD. V was pared by 7 bases and J by 5 bases, with 5 bases of the junction left unmatched. The DNA for the CDR3 is TGTGCCATCAAGCGGGGGGCGGGTGAGACCCAGTACTTC. Protein sequence: CAIKRGAGETQYF.

The chain carries TRBV5-6 and TRBJ2-2; the match to TRBD1 covers 8 bases. In germline, CDR1 is SGHDT, CDR2 YYEEEE. This CDR3 has 16 amino acids. V lost 0 bases to trimming and J lost 5 bases; unmatched junction nucleotides: 6. CDR3 in amino acids: CASSLVDRVWTGELFF. CDR3 nucleotide sequence: TGTGCCAGCAGCTTGGTGGACAGGGTTTGGACCGGGGAGCTGTTTTTT. Full variable domain (rest looked up from reference TRBV5-6 and TRBJ2-2): DAGVTQSPTHLIKTRGQQVTLRCSPKSGHDTVSWYQQALGQGPQFIFQYYEEEERQRGNFPDRFSGHQFPNYSSELNVNALLLGDSALYLCASSLVDRVWTGELFFGEGSRLTVL.

The CDR3 nucleotides are TGTGCCAGCAGCTTAGGGCCTAATGAAAAACTGTTTTTT. As protein: CASSLGPNEKLFF. The J gene is TRBJ1-4, the V gene TRBV11-2, with no clear D. The CDR3 consists of 13 residues. Trimming left V 1 base short and J 3 bases short, with 3 bases between. Per the germline V gene, CDR1 is SGHAT and CDR2 is FQNNGV.

This chain connects TRBV15 to TRBJ1-6; D unresolved. The V gene's germline CDR1 is LNHNV and CDR2 YYDKDF (reference sequence). V gave up 0 bases and J gave up 10 bases, with 13 bases separating them. The CDR3 loop spans 15 amino acids. Here the CDR3 reads CATSRDMNGRSPLHF. For the CDR3, the DNA is TGTGCCACCAGCAGAGATATGAACGGGAGGTCACCCCTCCACTTT.

The chain has TRBV27 and TRBJ1-5, with D hard to call. The germline V and J ends were trimmed by 8 bases and 3 bases, with 14 bases remaining between them. CDR3 length equals 14 residues. CDR1 MNHEY and CDR2 SMNVEV come from the germline V gene (reference sequence). The CDR3 loop is CASHKLGINQPQHF. Written as DNA, the CDR3 is TGTGCCAGCCATAAGCTAGGTATCAATCAGCCCCAGCATTTT.

This clone was detected once. The gene calls are TRBV2 and TRBJ1-5, with D possibly matching TRBD1 (6 bases). Trimming stripped 8 bases from V and 0 bases from J, with 14 bases between. CDR3 length: 15 residues. Germline V lookup: CDR1 SNHLY, CDR2 FYNNEI. The CDR3 DNA reads TGTGCCAGCGTGAGGGACACCATTAGCAATCAGCCCCAGCATTTT. Amino acids: CASVRDTISNQPQHF.

The sample holds one count of this clone. The genes are TRBV7-3 and TRBJ2-1, with 8 bases aligning to TRBD2. The V gene's germline CDR1 is SGHTA and CDR2 FQGTGA. The junction had 8 bases not matched to a gene; V was cut back by 0 bases and J by 4 bases. The CDR3 has 17 residues. The CDR3 loop reads CASSLTSTSAQYNEQFF. Here the CDR3 DNA reads TGTGCCAGCAGCTTAACGTCGACTAGCGCCCAATACAATGAGCAGTTCTTC. The full variable domain, with the rest looked up from reference TRBV7-3 and TRBJ2-1, is GAGVSQTPSNKVTEKGKYVELRCDPISGHTALYWYRQSLGQGPEFLIYFQGTGAADDSGLPNDRFFAVRPEGSVSTLKIQRTERGDSAVYLCASSLTSTSAQYNEQFFGPGTRLTVL.

The V and J genes are TRBV28 and TRBJ1-4; D gene ambiguous. V dropped 6 bases and J dropped 7 bases, with 12 bases sitting between them. From germline, CDR1 is MDHEN and CDR2 SYDVKM. CDR3 length: 13 residues. The CDR3 DNA follows: TGTGCCAGCAGCCTTGCCGAGGTTGAAAAACTGTTTTTT. Its translation is CASSLAEVEKLFF.

J is TRBJ2-7 and V is TRBV3-1 (or the pseudogene TRBV3-2), with D perhaps matching TRBD1 (6 bases). Germline values: CDR1 LGHDT, CDR2 YNNKEL (reference sequence). The CDR3 length is 15 residues. Trimming took off 4 bases at V and 3 bases at J, with 16 bases between the two ends. The CDR3 bases are TGTGCCAGCAGCCTAATGACAGGACCTCTCTACGAGCAGTACTTC. Its translation is CASSLMTGPLYEQYF.

A few counts support this clone. The chain couples TRBV28 to TRBJ1-6, with 8 positions matching TRBD1. The trim removed 7 bases at V and 10 bases at J, leaving 6 bases unmatched. CDR1 is MDHEN and CDR2 is SYDVKM in the germline V gene. The CDR3 sequence is 13 residues long. The CDR3 loop is CASTSGGGSPLHF. The CDR3, as DNA: TGTGCCAGCACTTCAGGGGGCGGCTCACCCCTCCACTTT.

V is TRBV7-6 and J is TRBJ2-1; a possible D gene is TRBD2 (5 bases). CDR3 size: 13 residues. Between the trimmed V and J ends, which lost 0 bases and 9 bases, there was a span of 9 bases. Looked up from germline, CDR1 is SGHVS and CDR2 is FNYEAQ. The CDR3 spells CASSLAREGEQFF. The CDR3 DNA is TGTGCCAGCAGCTTAGCTCGGGAAGGTGAGCAGTTCTTC.